This T cell receptor beta chain was profiled in a study of regulatory T cells in long-lasting Graves disease. Across the study: Recently diagnosed Graves' patients had received antithyroid drugs for under 3 months.

Time point: newly diagnosed GD, antithyroid drugs for less than 3 months. From RNA extracted from PBMCs, the TCR library was made. Arm-PCR of CDR3 regions and iRepertoire HTBI primers were the basis on which TCR beta libraries were built. From the multiplex PCR reads, TCRdb called clonotypes with MiXCR, one entry per CDR3 protein. The data contain hundreds of thousands of distinct CDR3 sequences, approximately 13% of them singletons. The CDR3 runs to 16 residues. Trimming removed 3 bases from V and 5 bases from J; junction bases left unmatched: 7. Germline-derived CDR1 and CDR2 are PRHDT and FYEKMQ (reference sequence). These data were also reused for a study on T cells in Graves' hyperthyroidism and ophthalmopathy.

This chain connects TRBV13 to TRBJ2-7; 13 nucleotides agree with TRBD2. The source of this sequence is a man aged 25 to 40 with Graves disease. Sequencing was performed on peripheral blood mononuclear cells (PBMCs), taken at new diagnosis, from a patient treated with antithyroid drugs. The CDR3 reads CASSFLGLAGDNEQYF. The CDR3, as DNA: TGTGCCAGCAGCTTTCTCGGACTAGCGGGAGATAACGAGCAGTACTTC.